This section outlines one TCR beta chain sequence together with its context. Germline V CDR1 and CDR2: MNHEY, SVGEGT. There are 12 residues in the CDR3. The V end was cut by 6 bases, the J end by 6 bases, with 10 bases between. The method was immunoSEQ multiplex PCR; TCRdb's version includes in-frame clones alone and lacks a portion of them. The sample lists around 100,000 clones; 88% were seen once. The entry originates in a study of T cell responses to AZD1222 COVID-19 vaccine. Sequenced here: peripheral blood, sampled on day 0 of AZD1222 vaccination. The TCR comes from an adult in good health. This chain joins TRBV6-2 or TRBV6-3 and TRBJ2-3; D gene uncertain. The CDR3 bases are TGTGCCAGCAGCCAAACAACGGATACGCAGTATTTT. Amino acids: CASSQTTDTQYF.